A single sample gave rise to the 28 T cell receptor beta chains below, sequenced in a study of cytomegalovirus exposure and HLA in healthy donors. The PCR made use of 60 Vbeta and 13 Jbeta primers. This table comes from immunoSEQ multiplex PCR, and its TCRdb copy is limited to in-frame clones, with some not included. The sample comprises about 170,000 clones, around three quarters of which are singletons, and approximately 2.1% rests with the top ten. The sample comprised PBMCs. These receptors were obtained from a woman aged 45-60 years in good health and CMV-seronegative.

This chain links TRBV28 with TRBJ1-6, with D unresolved. The CDR3 length is 15 residues. Trimming removed 5 bases from V and 0 bases from J, with 8 bases in between. The germline V gene encodes CDR1 MDHEN and CDR2 SYDVKM. The CDR3, as DNA: TGTGCCAGCAGTCCCCCCAACTCCTATAATTCACCCCTCCACTTT. Translating gives CASSPPNSYNSPLHF.

The chain couples TRBV28 to TRBJ1-2; D remains ambiguous. The germline CDR1 and CDR2 sequences are MDHEN and SYDVKM. The CDR3 is 13 amino acids. The V and J ends lost 7 bases and 4 bases respectively, with 13 bases between them. The DNA for the CDR3 is TGTGCCAGCACTCAACAGATCTCCTATGGCTACACCTTC. Translation: CASTQQISYGYTF.

A few counts support this clone. V is TRBV11-2 and J is TRBJ2-7; D possibly corresponds to TRBD1 (5 bases). The CDR3 totals 15 residues. Germline loops: CDR1 SGHAT, CDR2 FQNNGV. V gave up 1 base and J gave up 3 bases, with 13 bases separating them. Here the CDR3 DNA reads TGTGCCAGCAGCTTAGGACAGACCGCTTACTACGAGCAGTACTTC. Translation gives CASSLGQTAYYEQYF.

The chain's CDR3 is CASSLGSVSETQYF. CDR3 sequence (DNA): TGTGCCAGCAGCTTAGGGAGTGTTTCGGAGACCCAGTACTTC. V gene TRBV7-3 combines with J gene TRBJ2-5; perhaps TRBD2 as D (5 bases). CDR1 is SGHTA, CDR2 FQGTGA, per germline. Trimming left V 2 bases short and J 5 bases short, with 12 bases between. The CDR3 has 14 residues.

V gene TRBV4-1 combines with J gene TRBJ2-3; D possibly corresponds to TRBD2 (7 bases). V gave up 4 bases and J gave up 9 bases, with 11 bases separating them. The CDR3 extends over 12 amino acids. The V gene's germline CDR1 is MGHRA and CDR2 YSYEKL. DNA for the CDR3: TGCGCCAGCAGCCGGGGGGGCAGCACGCAGTATTTT. Translation gives CASSRGGSTQYF.

V is TRBV10-3 and J is TRBJ2-3; 10 bases map to TRBD2. The CDR3 length is 14 residues. J was trimmed by 5 bases and V by 7 bases; bases with no gene match: 6. The germline gives CDR1 ENHRY, CDR2 SYGVKD. The CDR3 is CAIMASGGGDTQYF. The CDR3 bases are TGTGCCATCATGGCTAGCGGGGGAGGAGATACGCAGTATTTT.

The DNA for the CDR3 is TGTGCCAGCAGCTTAAAGGCTCAGGGGGTTCCGAACACTGAAGCTTTCTTT. It translates to CASSLKAQGVPNTEAFF. The V call is TRBV7-3, the J call TRBJ1-1; 7 nucleotides align to TRBD1. Trimming removed 1 base from V and 1 base from J; junction bases left unmatched: 9. Germline CDR1 and CDR2: SGHTA and FQGTGA. CDR3 length: 17 amino acids.

This clone occurred once. The gene calls are TRBV7-2 and TRBJ2-1; 11 nucleotides match TRBD2. V was clipped by 5 bases and J by 2 bases; unmatched bases: 5. The CDR3 covers 16 residues. The germline gives CDR1 SGHTA, CDR2 FQGNSA. CDR3 bases: TGTGCCAGCAGCCCGCAGGGACTAGCGGCCTACAATGAGCAGTTCTTC. Translated, it gives CASSPQGLAAYNEQFF.

V usage is TRBV7-2 and J usage is TRBJ2-5; unclear D gene. The germline CDR1 and CDR2 sequences are SGHTA and FQGNSA. V lost 0 bases to trimming and J lost 7 bases, with 9 bases between them. This CDR3 is built from 13 residues. The CDR3 coding sequence is TGTGCCAGCAGCTTAGCGGCTGGTGGGACCCAGTACTTC. It yields the protein CASSLAAGGTQYF.

This chain uses TRBV14 with TRBJ1-1, with 10 positions matching TRBD1. The CDR3 contains 14 residues. The germline V gene has CDR1 SGHDN and CDR2 FVKESK. Germline trimming cut 5 bases from V and 4 bases from J; bases unmatched to any gene: 4. CDR3 DNA sequence: TGTGCCAGCAGCAAGGGACAGGGGCGCACTGAAGCTTTCTTT. Its protein product is CASSKGQGRTEAFF.

To note about this clone: One end of the junction does not line up with germline, which may come from a read error. J is TRBJ2-3 and V is TRBV7-8; weak D call: TRBD2 (6 bases). Germline V lookup: CDR1 SGHVS, CDR2 FQNEAQ. This CDR3 region has 15 residues. CDR3 bases: TGTGCCAGCAGCTTGGTCGGAACTAGCACAGATACGCAGTGTTTT. It specifies CASSLVGTSTDTQCF.

V and J are TRBV19 and TRBJ1-2, with 8 bases fitting TRBD1. This CDR3 region has 14 residues. The germline V gene has CDR1 LNHDA and CDR2 SQIVND (reference sequence). J was trimmed by 7 bases and V by 4 bases; bases with no gene match: 8. In DNA, the CDR3 is TGTGCCAGTAGTACGGGATCGGACAGGGTTGGCTACACCTTC. Translation gives CASSTGSDRVGYTF.

CDR3 sequence reads: CASSLQTGLPNYGYTF. DNA for the CDR3: TGCGCCAGCAGCTTGCAGACAGGGCTGCCTAACTATGGCTACACCTTC. The genes are TRBV5-1 and TRBJ1-2, with 7 bases aligning to TRBD1. Per the germline V gene, CDR1 is SGHRS and CDR2 is YFSETQ. The CDR3 is 16 amino acids. J lost 0 bases, V lost 1 base, and 6 bases had no gene match.

This chain connects TRBV4-3 to TRBJ2-5; unclear D gene. The J call may be mistaken, given a closer DNA end match to TRBJ2-7. The CDR3 runs 14 residues. From germline, CDR1 is LGHNA and CDR2 YSLEER. CDR3 sequence reads: CASSQELRSHEQYF. The CDR3 DNA reads TGCGCCAGCAGCCAAGAACTCCGGTCGCACGAGCAGTACTTC.

This clone was seen a handful of times. The CDR3 region has the DNA TGTGCCAGTAGTCCGGACAGGGGCTATGGCTACACCTTC. Protein sequence: CASSPDRGYGYTF. V is TRBV19 and J is TRBJ1-2; 9 nucleotides agree with TRBD1. Germline-derived CDR1 and CDR2 are LNHDA and SQIVND (reference sequence). The CDR3 loop spans 13 amino acids. With 5 bases clipped from V and 4 bases from J, the junction kept 2 bases outside the gene matches.

This sequence joins TRBV19 and TRBJ1-4, with 7 bases aligning to TRBD1. V lost 4 bases to trimming and J lost 8 bases; unmatched junction nucleotides: 13. Germline CDR1 LNHDA, CDR2 SQIVND (reference sequence). The CDR3 extends over 16 amino acids. The chain's CDR3 is CASSTLDRVLKEKLFF. The CDR3 nucleotides are TGTGCCAGTAGTACCCTAGACAGGGTGCTGAAGGAAAAACTGTTTTTT.

The genes are TRBV28 and TRBJ2-7, with no clear D. Germline V gene data show CDR1 as MDHEN and CDR2 as SYDVKM. The V end lost 2 bases, the J end lost 12 bases, and 14 bases lay between the germline ends. This CDR3 has 12 amino acids. The CDR3 loop is CASSLRGENWYF. In DNA, the CDR3 is TGTGCCAGCAGTTTACGCGGAGAGAATTGGTACTTC.

This rearrangement joins TRBV28 to TRBJ2-3; 11 bases map to TRBD2. Losses at the gene ends were 3 bases for V and 5 bases for J; bases not matched to a gene: 4. Germline CDR1 and CDR2: MDHEN and SYDVKM. The CDR3 has 15 amino acids. The CDR3 reads CASSFSGGAKDTQYF. CDR3 coding DNA: TGTGCCAGCAGTTTTAGCGGGGGGGCTAAAGATACGCAGTATTTT. Full variable domain (remainder filled in from reference TRBV28 and TRBJ2-3): DVKVTQSSRYLVKRTGEKVFLECVQDMDHENMFWYRQDPGLGLRLIYFSYDVKMKEKGDIPEGYSVSREKKERFSLILESASTNQTSMYLCASSFSGGAKDTQYFGPGTRLTVL.

The chain recombines TRBV7-2 with TRBJ2-5, with D possibly matching TRBD2 (5 bases). Trimming removed 2 bases at V and 4 bases at J, with 11 bases between. This CDR3 region has 14 residues. Germline V gene sequence: CDR1 SGHTA, CDR2 FQGNSA. In nucleotides, the CDR3 is TGTGCCAGCAGCTTATGGACGGGAAGAGAGACCCAGTACTTC. This sequence encodes CASSLWTGRETQYF.

The chain employs TRBV12-5 and TRBJ1-5; maybe TRBD1 (6 bases). From germline, CDR1 is LGHNT and CDR2 FRNRAP. Trimming left V 7 bases short and J 5 bases short, with 15 bases between. This CDR3 contains 14 residues. The CDR3, as DNA: TGTGCTAGTGTTAAGACAGGAAATGATCAGCCCCAGCATTTT. As protein: CASVKTGNDQPQHF.

The rearrangement links TRBV30 to TRBJ1-5, with 10 bases lining up with TRBD1. Trimming cost V 3 bases and J 5 bases; bases outside gene matches: 7. The germline V gene encodes CDR1 GTSNPN and CDR2 SVGIG (reference sequence). The CDR3 totals 15 residues. The DNA for the CDR3 is TGTGCCTGGAGCCACGGACAGGGGGTAGATCAGCCCCAGCATTTT. Translation: CAWSHGQGVDQPQHF. Supplemented by reference TRBV30 and TRBJ1-5, the full variable domain reads SQTIHQWPATLVQPVGSPLSLECTVEGTSNPNLYWYRQAAGRGLQLLFYSVGIGQISSEVPQNLSASRPQDRQFILSSKKLLLSDSGFYLCAWSHGQGVDQPQHFGDGTRLSIL.

V is TRBV5-6 and J is TRBJ2-7; 8 bases align to TRBD1. The CDR3 has 16 amino acids. Germline CDR1 SGHDT, CDR2 YYEEEE. Trimming took 0 bases from V and 1 from J; bases not matched to a gene: 6. The CDR3 protein is CASSLGLGTGSYEQYF. CDR3 nucleotides: TGTGCCAGCAGCTTGGGCCTAGGGACAGGTTCCTACGAGCAGTACTTC.

This clone occurred a few times. The gene calls are TRBV5-5 and TRBJ2-7; D is uncertain. CDR3 length: 12 residues. Germline CDR1 reads SGHKS; CDR2 reads YYEKEE (reference sequence). The ends were cut back, 2 bases at V and 3 bases at J, with 6 bases in the middle. The CDR3: CASSLSSYEQYF. DNA for the CDR3: TGTGCCAGCAGCTTATCCAGCTACGAGCAGTACTTC.

There are a few counts of this clone. CDR3: CAWGTGVGNTIYF. The DNA for the CDR3 is TGTGCCTGGGGGACAGGGGTAGGAAACACCATATATTTT. The chain joins TRBV30 to TRBJ1-3; 10 bases line up with TRBD1. The CDR3 is made up of 13 amino acids. Germline values: CDR1 GTSNPN, CDR2 SVGIG (reference sequence). The V and J ends lost 5 bases and 4 bases, in that order; junction bases with no gene match: 2.

This sequence joins TRBV28 and TRBJ2-5; 8 nucleotides agree with TRBD1. The CDR3 consists of 17 residues. Trimming removed 5 bases from V and 5 bases from J; junction bases left unmatched: 16. Per the germline V gene, CDR1 is MDHEN and CDR2 is SYDVKM. The CDR3 nucleotides read TGTGCCAGCAGTCTCCACCCCCTGACAGGGGACCGGGAGACCCAGTACTTC. It codes for CASSLHPLTGDRETQYF.

The chain carries TRBV6-1 and TRBJ2-3; D remains ambiguous. Germline CDR1 and CDR2: MNHNS and SASEGT. The CDR3 sequence is 14 residues long. V was trimmed by 0 bases and J by 4 bases, leaving 8 bases between them. The CDR3, as DNA: TGTGCCAGCAGTGAAGCAGCAACCCCAGATACGCAGTATTTT. Protein product: CASSEAATPDTQYF.

The gene calls are TRBV19 and TRBJ2-3, with a weak D call TRBD1 (5 bases). Germline assignment: CDR1 LNHDA and CDR2 SQIVND (reference sequence). With 3 bases removed from V and 5 bases from J, the gap between germline ends came to 12 bases. This CDR3 comprises 14 residues. CDR3 loop: CASSIPWGIDTQYF. As DNA, the CDR3 is TGTGCCAGTAGTATTCCCTGGGGCATAGATACGCAGTATTTT.

This clone was seen just once. The chain carries TRBV28 and TRBJ1-5, with D uncertain. Trimming removed 6 bases from V and 4 bases from J, with 7 bases in between. Germline loops: CDR1 MDHEN, CDR2 SYDVKM. The CDR3 is made up of 12 amino acids. The CDR3 DNA reads as TGTGCCAGCAGACTTCGAAATCAGCCCCAGCATTTT. It specifies CASRLRNQPQHF.